In this sample, the clone carrying this TCR beta chain turned up once. Antigen unknown. V was trimmed by 0 bases and J by 7 bases, leaving 19 bases between them. Germline values: CDR1 MRHNA, CDR2 SNTAGT. This CDR3 spans 18 amino acids. This sample is drawn from a study of cytotoxic CD8 clonotypes in ibrutinib-treated CLL. Study as a whole: There were 11 relapsed/refractory patients and about 15 treatment-naive patients, and fewer than 18 were IGHV unmutated.

Whole-study findings and limits: A difference in sampling times existed between sustained-remission and progressing patients.

Using immunoSEQ multiplex PCR, the repertoire was profiled, and TCRdb retains in-frame clones only, with some absent. This table holds approximately 20,000 clones, roughly 80% found once. The receptor's source is a human donor with chronic lymphocytic leukemia. J is TRBJ1-6 and V is TRBV6-4; unclear D gene. Sequencing used PBMCs, obtained before ibrutinib treatment. Here the CDR3 reads CASSDSIRRAVPNSPLHF. The CDR3 nucleotides read TGTGCCAGCAGTGACTCGATCCGCCGCGCAGTGCCCAATTCACCCCTCCACTTT.